The rows below give T cell receptor beta chains drawn from one sample of a study of identical twins. TCRdb re-analysed the 5' RACE reads in MiXCR, keeping a single row per CDR3 protein. The table records about 810,000 distinct CDR3 sequences, around an eighth of them present only once. The data were also submitted as part of a second study, on yellow fever vaccine responses in identical twins.

The sample was PBMCs. Every receptor here comes from a woman younger than 35 in good health. Each CDR3 is given with its conserved first and last residue. The D gene is left open where the match is weak. Clone size is given for some rows only: seen once, a few or many times, or a class if the clone is expanded.

D gene	V gene	clone size	J gene	CDR3 protein	CDR3 DNA
-	TRBV19	few	TRBJ1-1	CASSLWTGRGTEAFF	TGTGCCAGTAGTCTTTGGACCGGGCGGGGCACTGAAGCTTTCTTT
-	TRBV7-9	many	TRBJ2-2	CASSPEAQGNTGELFF	TGTGCCAGCAGCCCGGAGGCCCAGGGGAACACCGGGGAGCTGTTTTTT
-	TRBV3-1	-	TRBJ1-2	CASSHLGTHNYGYTF	TGTGCCAGCAGCCACCTCGGGACCCATAACTATGGCTACACCTTC
-	TRBV12-3/TRBV12-4	-	TRBJ2-5	CASTPPGAGKQETQYF	TGTGCCAGCACCCCACCAGGGGCAGGGAAACAAGAGACCCAGTACTTC
-	TRBV28	few	TRBJ2-5	CASTTDSLDRQETQYF	TGTGCCAGCACCACGGACAGCCTCGATCGCCAAGAGACCCAGTACTTC
-	TRBV5-1	-	TRBJ2-5	CASSLNSFPQETQYF	TGCGCCAGCAGCTTGAACAGCTTTCCCCAAGAGACCCAGTACTTC
-	TRBV14	few	TRBJ1-6	CASSQGTSSPLHF	TGTGCCAGCAGCCAAGGGACCAGTTCACCCCTCCACTTT
-	TRBV19	few	TRBJ1-1	CASNDRTNTEAFF	TGTGCCAGTAATGACAGGACGAACACTGAAGCTTTCTTT
-	TRBV12-3/TRBV12-4	-	TRBJ2-1	CASIQRQYNEQFF	TGTGCCAGCATCCAGAGGCAGTACAATGAGCAGTTCTTC
TRBD1	TRBV20-1	few	TRBJ1-6	CSASPGTGRTLHF	TGCAGTGCTAGCCCCGGGACAGGGAGGACCCTCCACTTT
-	TRBV21-1	few	TRBJ1-4	CASSKGRVATNEKLFF	TGTGCCAGCAGCAAAGGACGGGTTGCAACTAATGAAAAACTGTTTTTT
-	TRBV12-3/TRBV12-4	few	TRBJ2-5	CASSSPRSKETQYF	TGTGCCAGCAGTTCCCCGCGATCGAAGGAGACCCAGTACTTC
-	TRBV6-5	many	TRBJ1-2	CASSRTGTPNYGYTF	TGTGCCAGCAGTCGAACCGGGACACCAAACTATGGCTACACCTTC
-	TRBV6-1	few	TRBJ2-5	CASDRPQPQETQYF	TGTGCCAGCGATAGGCCACAGCCACAAGAGACCCAGTACTTC
-	TRBV19	once	TRBJ2-1	CATRKPSRLDEQFF	TGTGCCACCCGGAAGCCTAGCAGATTGGATGAGCAGTTCTTC
-	TRBV6-2/TRBV6-3	-	TRBJ1-1	CASFNERGPDTEAFF	TGTGCCAGCTTCAACGAAAGGGGCCCGGACACTGAAGCTTTCTTT
-	TRBV7-6	-	TRBJ2-3	CASSEVLDTQYF	TGTGCCAGCTCCGAAGTTTTAGATACGCAGTATTTT
-	TRBV12-3/TRBV12-4	-	TRBJ1-1	CASSTPQGWEAFF	TGTGCCAGCAGTACACCACAGGGATGGGAAGCTTTCTTT
TRBD1	TRBV20-1	many	TRBJ2-5	CSARQGELQETQYF	TGCAGTGCCCGACAGGGGGAACTACAAGAGACCCAGTACTTC
-	TRBV4-1	-	TRBJ2-6	CASSQPQGQPGANVLTF	TGCGCCAGCAGCCAACCGCAAGGACAGCCGGGGGCCAACGTCCTGACTTTC
-	TRBV9	-	TRBJ1-1	CASSVALPGNTEAFF	TGTGCCAGCAGCGTAGCCCTACCGGGGAACACTGAAGCTTTCTTT
-	TRBV20-1	few	TRBJ2-2	CSARALEGGTGELFF	TGCAGTGCTAGAGCGTTGGAGGGAGGCACCGGGGAGCTGTTTTTT
-	TRBV27	-	TRBJ2-1	CASSPRGIEQFF	TGTGCCAGCAGCCCACGCGGAATTGAGCAGTTCTTC
TRBD1	TRBV12-3/TRBV12-4	few	TRBJ2-1	CASTKGARYNEQFF	TGTGCCAGCACTAAGGGGGCGCGGTACAATGAGCAGTTCTTC
TRBD1	TRBV4-1	many	TRBJ1-1	CASSPIGQGGAFF	TGCGCCAGCAGCCCAATAGGACAGGGGGGAGCTTTCTTT
-	TRBV6-6	many	TRBJ2-1	CASRKLDYNEQFF	TGTGCCAGCAGGAAACTAGACTACAATGAGCAGTTCTTC
-	TRBV14	-	TRBJ2-2	CASSQVWRTGELFF	TGTGCCAGCAGCCAAGTTTGGCGTACCGGGGAGCTGTTTTTT
TRBD2	TRBV10-3	few	TRBJ2-5	CAIKTSAETQYF	TGTGCCATCAAAACTAGCGCGGAGACCCAGTACTTC
TRBD1	TRBV5-1	-	TRBJ1-2	CASSLRGQPYGYTF	TGCGCCAGCAGCTTGAGGGGACAGCCCTATGGCTACACCTTC
TRBD2	TRBV19	-	TRBJ2-1	CASTPALAGGSHEQFF	TGTGCCAGTACCCCGGCCCTAGCGGGAGGTTCTCATGAGCAGTTCTTC
TRBD1	TRBV12-3/TRBV12-4	-	TRBJ1-2	CASRSLGAGGNYGYTF	TGTGCCAGCAGATCCCTGGGGGCAGGGGGCAACTATGGCTACACCTTC
TRBD2	TRBV5-1	few	TRBJ2-3	CASSLAGTSGTRTDTQYF	TGCGCCAGCAGCTTGGCCGGGACTAGCGGGACCCGCACAGATACGCAGTATTTT
TRBD2	TRBV20-1	few	TRBJ2-1	CSVFSGLAGVHNEQFF	TGCAGTGTGTTTTCGGGACTAGCGGGAGTACACAATGAGCAGTTCTTC
-	TRBV28	few	TRBJ2-7	CASSRPTSYEQYF	TGTGCCAGCAGCAGACCCACCTCCTACGAGCAGTACTTC
TRBD2	TRBV20-1	-	TRBJ2-5	CSARAGLAGGWDETQYF	TGCAGTGCTAGAGCGGGACTAGCGGGGGGTTGGGACGAGACCCAGTACTTC
-	TRBV4-1	-	TRBJ2-7	CASSQEGGSLPYEQYF	TGCGCCAGCAGCCAAGAGGGGGGCTCTCTTCCCTACGAGCAGTACTTC
-	TRBV11-2	few	TRBJ2-7	CASSPPPGRTGEQYF	TGTGCCAGCAGCCCGCCCCCGGGGAGAACGGGTGAGCAGTACTTC
TRBD1	TRBV5-6	few	TRBJ1-6	CASSSTGVDSPLHF	TGTGCCAGCAGCTCGACAGGGGTCGATTCACCCCTCCACTTT
-	TRBV18	few	TRBJ2-3	CASSPGIGTDTQYF	TGTGCCAGCTCACCAGGGATCGGCACAGATACGCAGTATTTT
TRBD2	TRBV9	few	TRBJ2-1	CASSVGGREYNEQFF	TGTGCCAGCAGCGTAGGCGGGAGAGAGTACAATGAGCAGTTCTTC
-	TRBV5-5	-	TRBJ2-2	CASSPPPGQGFTGELFF	TGTGCCAGCAGCCCACCTCCAGGGCAGGGCTTCACCGGGGAGCTGTTTTTT
-	TRBV14	-	TRBJ2-3	CASSPTGWTDTQYF	TGTGCCAGCAGCCCAACAGGGTGGACAGATACGCAGTATTTT
TRBD1	TRBV2	-	TRBJ2-5	CASTGGETQYF	TGTGCCAGTACAGGGGGCGAGACCCAGTACTTC
-	TRBV7-3	-	TRBJ2-7	CASSLTGPPHTYEQYF	TGTGCCAGCAGCTTAACGGGGCCACCACATACCTACGAGCAGTACTTC
-	TRBV12-3/TRBV12-4	few	TRBJ1-1	CASRMGHTNTEAFF	TGTGCCAGCAGGATGGGACACACGAACACTGAAGCTTTCTTT
TRBD2	TRBV9	few	TRBJ2-7	CASGGGGTYEQYF	TGTGCCAGCGGCGGGGGAGGGACCTACGAGCAGTACTTC
-	TRBV2	-	TRBJ2-5	CASSDQGLETQYF	TGTGCCAGCAGTGACCAGGGGCTGGAGACCCAGTACTTC
TRBD2	TRBV18	few	TRBJ2-7	CASSPRASGRAGSYEQYF	TGTGCCAGCTCACCACGGGCTAGCGGGAGGGCCGGGTCCTACGAGCAGTACTTC
-	TRBV12-3/TRBV12-4	many	TRBJ2-6	CASTRREGANVLTF	TGTGCCAGCACCCGTAGGGAAGGGGCCAACGTCCTGACTTTC